The 25 T cell receptor beta chains given below trace back to one sample, sequenced in a study of blood T cell repertoires in COVID-19. Libraries were prepared by immunoSEQ multiplex PCR; TCRdb keeps only in-frame clonotypes and omits some of them. The table records 350,000 to 450,000 clones, roughly 86% of them present only once. Sequencing was performed on peripheral blood. These receptors all come from a human donor in a cohort sampled during active COVID-19.

This clone showed up just once. CDR3 in DNA: TGTGCCAGCACCCAGGGACAGTTCTCTGGAAACACCATATATTTT. Amino acid sequence: CASTQGQFSGNTIYF. V usage is TRBV2 and J usage is TRBJ1-3, with TRBD1 matching 7 bases. V lost 7 bases and J lost 0; bases outside the gene matches: 6. Germline V gives CDR1 SNHLY, CDR2 FYNNEI. This CDR3 has 15 residues.

The J gene is TRBJ2-7, the V gene TRBV28; 10 bases align to TRBD1. The V gene end was trimmed by 6 bases and the J gene end by 4 bases; junction bases not matched to a gene: 6. From germline, CDR1 is MDHEN and CDR2 SYDVKM. The CDR3 has 14 amino acids. DNA for the CDR3: TGTGCCAGCAGACCGACAGGGGGCGGGTACGAGCAGTACTTC. It is translated as CASRPTGGGYEQYF.

For the CDR3, the DNA is TGTGCCAGCAACAGGGCGGCCCACAATGAGCAGTTCTTC. It encodes CASNRAAHNEQFF. The genes are TRBV6-6 and TRBJ2-1, with D tentatively TRBD1 (6 bases). CDR3 length: 13 residues. V was cut by 7 bases and J by 5 bases, with 12 bases left in between. Germline V gene sequence: CDR1 MNHNY, CDR2 SVGAGI (reference sequence).

This chain's CDR3 is CSVETGGAGELFF. CDR3 DNA: TGCAGCGTTGAGACAGGGGGCGCCGGGGAGCTGTTTTTT. The chain recombines TRBV29-1 with TRBJ2-2, with 10 bases aligning to TRBD1. Germline V gene lookup returns CDR1 SQVTM and CDR2 ANQGSEA. This CDR3 has 13 residues. The J segment lost 6 bases and the V segment lost 3 bases, leaving 1 base of the junction unmatched.

This chain links TRBV5-1 with TRBJ1-5, with 8 bases matching TRBD1. The J segment lost 2 bases and the V segment lost 4 bases, leaving 2 bases of the junction unmatched. Germline V CDR1 and CDR2: SGHRS, YFSETQ. The CDR3 has 14 amino acids. CDR3: CASSAQGGNQPQHF. CDR3 DNA: TGCGCCAGCAGCGCACAGGGGGGCAATCAGCCCCAGCATTTT. Full variable domain (outside the CDR3, taken from reference TRBV5-1 and TRBJ1-5): KAGVTQTPRYLIKTRGQQVTLSCSPISGHRSVSWYQQTPGQGLQFLFEYFSETQRNKGNFPGRFSGRQFSNSRSEMNVSTLELGDSALYLCASSAQGGNQPQHFGDGTRLSIL.

This clone was detected a few times. The chain recombines TRBV7-8 with TRBJ2-1; TRBD2 matches at 14 bases. Looked up from germline, CDR1 is SGHVS and CDR2 is FQNEAQ. The CDR3 is 19 residues long. V shed 2 bases and J 9 bases; nucleotides not matched to a gene: 15. CDR3 in DNA: TGTGCCAGCAGCTTACGTAGAATCCGGACTAGCGGGGGGCGAGTTGAGCAGTTCTTC. This sequence encodes CASSLRRIRTSGGRVEQFF.

The genes are TRBV6-5 and TRBJ1-2; unclear D gene. There are 15 residues in the CDR3. Trimming took off 1 base at V and 8 bases at J, with 17 bases between the two ends. Germline CDR1 is MNHEY and CDR2 is SVGAGI. The CDR3 bases are TGTGCCAGCAGTTACTTACAATGGCCCGGAGGGGGCTACACCTTC. It is translated as CASSYLQWPGGGYTF.

This clone was seen a single time. J is TRBJ1-5 and V is TRBV19, with TRBD1 identical over 8 bases. The CDR3 loop spans 16 amino acids. The germline V gene has CDR1 LNHDA and CDR2 SQIVND (reference sequence). Trimming took 5 bases from V and 7 from J; bases not matched to a gene: 13. The CDR3 spells CASSPWQGAGGQPQHF. CDR3 DNA: TGTGCCAGTAGTCCGTGGCAGGGGGCGGGGGGGCAGCCCCAGCATTTT.

The V call is TRBV6-5, the J call TRBJ2-7; a possible D gene is TRBD1 (6 bases). The CDR3 totals 13 residues. Trimming removed 5 bases at V and 1 base at J, with 9 bases between. The germline gives CDR1 MNHEY, CDR2 SVGAGI. The DNA for the CDR3 is TGTGCCAGCAGTACAACAGGGTCCTACGAGCAGTACTTC. Translated: CASSTTGSYEQYF.

This clone has a handful of counts. The rearrangement links TRBV12-3 or TRBV12-4 to TRBJ2-3; tentatively, D is TRBD2 (6 bases). Trimming stripped 8 bases from V and 2 bases from J, with 11 bases between. This CDR3 contains 13 residues. This CDR3 is CASLGGDTDTQYF. CDR3 coding DNA: TGTGCCAGCCTTGGCGGGGACACAGATACGCAGTATTTT.

This clone was seen more than once but under ten times. The chain links TRBV19 to TRBJ1-5; TRBD1 might be the D (5 bases). This CDR3 has 15 residues. The germline V and J ends were trimmed by 7 bases and 6 bases, with 19 bases remaining between them. Germline V gives CDR1 LNHDA, CDR2 SQIVND (reference sequence). The CDR3 loop is CASTKTLLGGQPQHF. CDR3 bases: TGTGCCAGTACCAAGACACTACTCGGGGGTCAGCCCCAGCATTTT.

The CDR3 DNA reads as TGTGCCAGCAGCTTGCGGGATACGCAGTATTTT. Its protein product is CASSLRDTQYF. V is TRBV5-8 and J is TRBJ2-3; no reliable D call. The CDR3 contains 11 residues. The ends were cut back, 1 base at V and 6 bases at J, with 3 bases in the middle. From germline, CDR1 is SGHTS and CDR2 YDEGEE. Supplemented by reference TRBV5-8 and TRBJ2-3, the full variable domain reads EAGVTQSPTHLIKTRGQQATLRCSPISGHTSVYWYQQALGLGLQFLLWYDEGEERNRGNFPPRFSGRQFPNYSSELNVNALELEDSALYLCASSLRDTQYFGPGTRLTVL.

This clone was seen only a few times. The CDR3 sequence is CASSEFGETGYGYTF. The CDR3 DNA sequence: TGTGCCAGCAGTGAATTCGGGGAGACAGGCTATGGCTACACCTTC. The chain carries TRBV25-1 and TRBJ1-2; D might be TRBD1 (6 bases). Between the trimmed V and J ends, which lost 1 base and 4 bases, there was a span of 13 bases. Germline assignment: CDR1 MGHDK and CDR2 SYGVNS. The CDR3 sequence is 15 residues long.

This chain links TRBV29-1 with TRBJ1-2, with TRBD1 matching 10 bases. Trimming at V came to 6 bases and at J to 7 bases, leaving 11 bases not matched to a gene. Germline CDR1 reads SQVTM; CDR2 reads ANQGSEA. The CDR3 loop spans 14 amino acids. The DNA of the CDR3 is TGCAGCGTGGGGGGGACAGGGGAAAACCTTGGCTACACCTTC. It codes for CSVGGTGENLGYTF. Drawing the rest from reference TRBV29-1 and TRBJ1-2, the complete variable domain is SAVISQKPSRDICQRGTSLTIQCQVDSQVTMMFWYRQQPGQSLTLIATANQGSEATYESGFVIDKFPISRPNLTFSTLTVSNMSPEDSSIYLCSVGGTGENLGYTFGSGTRLTVV.

Here the CDR3 DNA reads TGTGCCAGCAGCTATACTGGACAGAACCAAGAGACCCAGTACTTC. As protein: CASSYTGQNQETQYF. The chain is built from TRBV13 and TRBJ2-5, with D perhaps matching TRBD1 (6 bases). From germline, CDR1 is PRHDT and CDR2 FYEKMQ (reference sequence). The V gene lost 4 bases and the J gene lost 0 bases, with 12 bases spanning the gap. The length of the CDR3 is 15 residues. The whole variable domain, filled in from reference TRBV13 and TRBJ2-5, reads AAGVIQSPRHLIKEKRETATLKCYPIPRHDTVYWYQQGPGQDPQFLISFYEKMQSDKGSIPDRFSAQQFSDYHSELNMSSLELGDSALYFCASSYTGQNQETQYFGPGTRLLVL.

The rearrangement joins TRBV27 to TRBJ1-4; possible D gene TRBD1, 5 bases. V was clipped by 4 bases and J by 10 bases, with 16 bases between them. The germline V gene has CDR1 MNHEY and CDR2 SMNVEV (reference sequence). This CDR3 spans 14 amino acids. The CDR3: CASSSTVLIGKLFF. CDR3 in DNA: TGTGCCAGCAGTTCGACAGTGCTAATCGGAAAACTGTTTTTT.

The sample holds one count of this clone. The CDR3 loop is CTSSQVPGQGFF. The CDR3 nucleotides read TGCACCAGCAGCCAAGTTCCGGGACAGGGGTTCTTC. The chain recombines TRBV1 with TRBJ2-7; TRBD1 is the table's D call and was not checked against the DNA. TRBV1 is termed a pseudogene. This CDR3 region has 12 residues.

CDR3 DNA sequence: TGTGCCAGCAGCAGTCTGGACACGAGCTCCTACGAGCAGTACTTC. It is translated as CASSSLDTSSYEQYF. The rearrangement links TRBV21-1 to TRBJ2-7; the D segment call TRBD1 is taken from the table without a DNA check. TRBV21-1 is given as a pseudogene. This CDR3 is 15 amino acids long.

The chain couples TRBV7-8 to TRBJ2-2, with unresolved D. Germline values: CDR1 SGHVS, CDR2 FQNEAQ. The CDR3 contains 18 residues. With 2 bases removed from V and 7 bases from J, the gap between germline ends came to 23 bases. The CDR3 DNA reads TGTGCCAGCAGCTTAATAAACCCCGACCTGGTCGAGGACGGGGAGCTGTTTTTT. Protein product: CASSLINPDLVEDGELFF. Variable domain in full (rest from reference TRBV7-8 and TRBJ2-2): GAGVSQSPRYKVAKRGQDVALRCDPISGHVSLFWYQQALGQGPEFLTYFQNEAQLDKSGLPSDRFFAERPEGSVSTLKIQRTQQEDSAVYLCASSLINPDLVEDGELFFGEGSRLTVL.

The chain is built from TRBV6-6 and TRBJ2-1; D is possibly TRBD1 (5 bases). Trimming removed 3 bases at V and 4 bases at J, with 13 bases between. The CDR3 length is 15 residues. The germline V gene has CDR1 MNHNY and CDR2 SVGAGI (reference sequence). The CDR3 DNA follows: TGTGCCAGCAGTTATGGGGCCCAGCCATACAATGAGCAGTTCTTC. Translation: CASSYGAQPYNEQFF.

CDR3 in amino acids: CASSQTGRNTEAFF. The DNA of the CDR3 is TGCGCCAGCAGCCAGACCGGGAGGAACACTGAAGCTTTCTTT. V and J are TRBV4-1 and TRBJ1-1; D call uncertain. Germline-derived CDR1 and CDR2 are MGHRA and YSYEKL. Trimming removed 3 bases from V and 1 base from J, with 9 bases in between. This CDR3 is 14 amino acids long.

This clone is a singleton in its sample. The chain joins TRBV11-3 to TRBJ2-2; 7 positions agree with TRBD1. Losses at the gene ends were 3 bases for V and 1 base for J; bases not matched to a gene: 2. CDR1 SGHNT and CDR2 YENEEA come from the germline V gene. The CDR3 consists of 15 residues. The CDR3 DNA reads as TGTGCCAGCAGCTTCAGGACAGGGAACACCGGGGAGCTGTTTTTT. Amino acid sequence: CASSFRTGNTGELFF.

The CDR3 loop reads CASSLAGQGALGTGELFF. The CDR3 bases are TGTGCCAGCAGCTTAGCGGGACAGGGGGCATTAGGGACCGGGGAGCTGTTTTTT. This chain connects TRBV7-2 to TRBJ2-2; 12 positions agree with TRBD1. Trimming took 0 bases from V and 5 from J; bases not matched to a gene: 7. The CDR3 has 18 amino acids. The germline V gene encodes CDR1 SGHTA and CDR2 FQGNSA.

This clone was seen at least ten times. V is TRBV11-2 and J is TRBJ2-5, with TRBD1 identical over 10 bases. Germline assignment: CDR1 SGHAT and CDR2 FQNNGV. The CDR3 has 16 residues. Losses at the gene ends were 5 bases for V and 6 bases for J; bases not matched to a gene: 12. The CDR3 here is CASSPGVGQGEKTQYF. CDR3 nucleotide sequence: TGTGCCAGCAGCCCAGGTGTCGGACAGGGGGAAAAGACCCAGTACTTC.

V and J are TRBV6-6 and TRBJ1-1; 8 nucleotides match TRBD1. There are 13 residues in the CDR3. The germline V gene encodes CDR1 MNHNY and CDR2 SVGAGI (reference sequence). J lost 4 bases, V lost 5 bases, and 3 bases had no gene match. CDR3: CASSDDRGTEAFF. CDR3 nucleotide sequence: TGTGCCAGCAGTGATGACAGGGGCACTGAAGCTTTCTTT.